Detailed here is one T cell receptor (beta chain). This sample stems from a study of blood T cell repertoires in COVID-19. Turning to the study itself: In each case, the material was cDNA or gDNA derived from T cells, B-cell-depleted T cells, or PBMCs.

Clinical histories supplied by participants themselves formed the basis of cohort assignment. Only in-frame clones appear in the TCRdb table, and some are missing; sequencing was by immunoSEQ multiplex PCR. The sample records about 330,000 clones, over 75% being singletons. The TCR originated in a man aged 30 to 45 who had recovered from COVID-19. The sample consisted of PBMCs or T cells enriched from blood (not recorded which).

The CDR3 spells CASSLGQGAGSGNTIYF. The CDR3 nucleotides are TGTGCCAGCAGCTTAGGCCAGGGGGCCGGGTCTGGAAACACCATATATTTT. The chain carries TRBV7-7 and TRBJ1-3, with 8 nucleotides matching TRBD1. The germline V gene encodes CDR1 SSHAT and CDR2 FNYEAQ (reference sequence). The junction had 6 bases not matched to a gene; V was cut back by 1 base and J by 1 base. CDR3 length equals 17 residues.